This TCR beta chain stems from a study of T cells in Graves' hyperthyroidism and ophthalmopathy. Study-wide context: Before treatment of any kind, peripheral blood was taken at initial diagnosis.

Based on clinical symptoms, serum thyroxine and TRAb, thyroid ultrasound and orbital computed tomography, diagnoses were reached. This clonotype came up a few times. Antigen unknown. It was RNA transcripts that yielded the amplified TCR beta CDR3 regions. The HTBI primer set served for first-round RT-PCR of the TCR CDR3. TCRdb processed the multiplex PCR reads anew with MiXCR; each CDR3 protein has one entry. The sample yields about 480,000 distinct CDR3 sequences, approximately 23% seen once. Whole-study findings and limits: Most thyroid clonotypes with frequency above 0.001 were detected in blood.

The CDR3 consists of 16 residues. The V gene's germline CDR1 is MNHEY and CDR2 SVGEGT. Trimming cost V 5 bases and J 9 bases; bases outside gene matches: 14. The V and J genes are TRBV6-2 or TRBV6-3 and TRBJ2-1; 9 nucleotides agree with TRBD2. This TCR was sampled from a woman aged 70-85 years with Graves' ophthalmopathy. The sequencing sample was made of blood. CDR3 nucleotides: TGTGCCAGCAGTACCCGTCCCCGCGGGAGGGCCGGTGAGCAGTTCTTC. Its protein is CASSTRPRGRAGEQFF.